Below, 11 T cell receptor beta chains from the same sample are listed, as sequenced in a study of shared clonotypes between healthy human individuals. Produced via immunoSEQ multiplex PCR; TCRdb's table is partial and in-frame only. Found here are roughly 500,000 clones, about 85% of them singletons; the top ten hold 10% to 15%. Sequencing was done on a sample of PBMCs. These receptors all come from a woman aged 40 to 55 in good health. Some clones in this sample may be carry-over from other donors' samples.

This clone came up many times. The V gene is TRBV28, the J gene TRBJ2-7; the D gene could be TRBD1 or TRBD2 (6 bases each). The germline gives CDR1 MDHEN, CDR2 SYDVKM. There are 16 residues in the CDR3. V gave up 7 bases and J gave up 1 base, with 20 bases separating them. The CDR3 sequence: CASKPPWGRESYEQYF. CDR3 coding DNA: TGTGCCAGCAAACCCCCTTGGGGGCGGGAATCCTACGAGCAGTACTTC.

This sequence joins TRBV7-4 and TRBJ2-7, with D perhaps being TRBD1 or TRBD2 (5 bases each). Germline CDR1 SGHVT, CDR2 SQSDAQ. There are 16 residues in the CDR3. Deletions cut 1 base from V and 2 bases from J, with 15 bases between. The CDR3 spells CASSLVEGIGAYEQYF. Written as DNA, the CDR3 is TGTGCCAGCAGCTTAGTCGAGGGGATTGGGGCCTACGAGCAGTACTTC.

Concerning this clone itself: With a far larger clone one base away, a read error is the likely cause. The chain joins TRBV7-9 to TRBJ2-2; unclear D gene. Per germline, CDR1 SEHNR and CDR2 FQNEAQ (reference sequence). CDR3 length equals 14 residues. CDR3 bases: TGTGCCAGCAGCTTAGATAGGGCCACCGGTGAGCTGTTTTTT. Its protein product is CASSLDRATGELFF.

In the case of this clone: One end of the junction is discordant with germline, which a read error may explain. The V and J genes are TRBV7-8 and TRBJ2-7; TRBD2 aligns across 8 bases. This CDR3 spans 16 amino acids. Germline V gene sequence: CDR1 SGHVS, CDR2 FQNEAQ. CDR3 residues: CASSLSASGSLLGPDF. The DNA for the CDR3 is TGTGCCAGCAGCTTATCCGCCAGCGGGAGTCTTTTAGGGCCGGACTTC.

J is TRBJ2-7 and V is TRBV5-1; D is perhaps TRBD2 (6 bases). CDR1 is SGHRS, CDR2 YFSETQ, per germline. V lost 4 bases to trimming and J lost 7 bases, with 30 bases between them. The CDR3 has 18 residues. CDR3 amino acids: CASSPWVSPRPPAGEQYF. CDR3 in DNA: TGCGCCAGCAGCCCTTGGGTCTCCCCTAGGCCACCGGCGGGGGAGCAGTACTTC. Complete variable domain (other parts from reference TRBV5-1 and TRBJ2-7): KAGVTQTPRYLIKTRGQQVTLSCSPISGHRSVSWYQQTPGQGLQFLFEYFSETQRNKGNFPGRFSGRQFSNSRSEMNVSTLELGDSALYLCASSPWVSPRPPAGEQYFGPGTRLTVT.

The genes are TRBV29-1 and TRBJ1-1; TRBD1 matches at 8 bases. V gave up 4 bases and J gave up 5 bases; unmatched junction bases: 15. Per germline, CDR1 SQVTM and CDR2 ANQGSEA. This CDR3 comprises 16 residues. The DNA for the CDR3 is TGCAGCGTTGTCCGTGCGGCAGGGGGCGCGGGGACTGAAGCTTTCTTT. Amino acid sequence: CSVVRAAGGAGTEAFF.

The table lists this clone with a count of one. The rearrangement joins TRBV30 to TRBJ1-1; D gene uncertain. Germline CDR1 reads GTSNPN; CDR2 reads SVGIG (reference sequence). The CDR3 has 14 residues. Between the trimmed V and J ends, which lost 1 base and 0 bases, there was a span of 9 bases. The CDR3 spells CAWSAVNMNTEAFF. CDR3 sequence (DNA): TGTGCCTGGAGTGCGGTCAACATGAACACTGAAGCTTTCTTT.

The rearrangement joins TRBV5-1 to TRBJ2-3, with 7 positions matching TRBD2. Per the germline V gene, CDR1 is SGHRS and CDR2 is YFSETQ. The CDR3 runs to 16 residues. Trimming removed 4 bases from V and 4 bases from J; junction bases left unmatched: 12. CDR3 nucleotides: TGCGCCAGCAGCCCCGGGGGGACCTCTAGGGCAGATACGCAGTATTTT. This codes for CASSPGGTSRADTQYF.

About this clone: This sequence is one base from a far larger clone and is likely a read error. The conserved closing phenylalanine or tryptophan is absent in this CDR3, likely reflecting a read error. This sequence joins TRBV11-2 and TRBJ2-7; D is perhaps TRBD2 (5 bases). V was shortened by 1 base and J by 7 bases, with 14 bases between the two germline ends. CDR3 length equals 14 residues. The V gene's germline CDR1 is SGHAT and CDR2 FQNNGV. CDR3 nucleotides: TGTGCCAGCAGCTTAGTGGTAGCGACGGGTGAGCAGTACCTC. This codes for CASSLVVATGEQYL.

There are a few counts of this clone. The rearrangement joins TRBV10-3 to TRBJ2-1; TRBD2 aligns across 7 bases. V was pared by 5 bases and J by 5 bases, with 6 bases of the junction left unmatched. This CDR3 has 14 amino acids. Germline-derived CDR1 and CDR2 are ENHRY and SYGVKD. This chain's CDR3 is CAISSGTTNNEQFF. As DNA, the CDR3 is TGTGCCATCAGTTCCGGGACTACCAACAATGAGCAGTTCTTC.

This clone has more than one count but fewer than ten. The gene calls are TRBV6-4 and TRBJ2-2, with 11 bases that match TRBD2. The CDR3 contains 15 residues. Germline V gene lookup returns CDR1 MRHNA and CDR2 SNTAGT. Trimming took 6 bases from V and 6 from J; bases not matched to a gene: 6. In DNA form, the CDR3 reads TGTGCCAGCAGAGCCACTAGCGGGAGCGCCGGGGAGCTGTTTTTT. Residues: CASRATSGSAGELFF.